This T cell receptor (beta chain) was retrieved from a study of shared clonotypes between healthy human individuals. This table comes from immunoSEQ multiplex PCR, and its TCRdb copy is limited to in-frame clones, with some not included. The top ten clones hold around 0.35% of a sample with about 2.3 million clones, about 90% of them seen once. Per germline, CDR1 LNHDA and CDR2 SQIVND (reference sequence). The CDR3 spans 16 residues. V was shortened by 3 bases and J by 2 bases, with 11 bases between the two germline ends. The chain employs TRBV19 and TRBJ2-6; D is ambiguous. The sequence was obtained from a man between 18 and 29 years old in good health. Some clones in this sample may be carry-over from other donors' samples. Material: naive CD4+ T cells from PBMCs. Regarding subset: CD45RA+ positively selected. As DNA, the CDR3 is TGTGCCAGTAGTATTGTAGGCTCCCCTGGGGCCAACGTCCTGACTTTC. This sequence encodes CASSIVGSPGANVLTF.